Detailed here is one TCR beta chain. The PCR used 60 Vbeta and 13 Jbeta primers. Assay used: immunoSEQ multiplex PCR; TCRdb lists only in-frame clones, some missing. The sample shows under 150,000 clones, just under 80% of them seen only once. This specimen belongs to a study of cytomegalovirus exposure and HLA in healthy donors. Germline V gives CDR1 SGHRS, CDR2 YFSETQ. The CDR3 consists of 16 residues. With 2 bases clipped from V and 3 bases from J, the junction kept 5 bases outside the gene matches. Input material: PBMCs. The chain recombines TRBV5-1 with TRBJ2-3, with TRBD2 identical over 11 bases. This clonotype originated in a middle-aged woman in good health and CMV-seronegative. The CDR3 nucleotides read TGCGCCAGCAGCTTATCCCTAGCGGGGGGTACAGATACGCAGTATTTT. As protein: CASSLSLAGGTDTQYF.